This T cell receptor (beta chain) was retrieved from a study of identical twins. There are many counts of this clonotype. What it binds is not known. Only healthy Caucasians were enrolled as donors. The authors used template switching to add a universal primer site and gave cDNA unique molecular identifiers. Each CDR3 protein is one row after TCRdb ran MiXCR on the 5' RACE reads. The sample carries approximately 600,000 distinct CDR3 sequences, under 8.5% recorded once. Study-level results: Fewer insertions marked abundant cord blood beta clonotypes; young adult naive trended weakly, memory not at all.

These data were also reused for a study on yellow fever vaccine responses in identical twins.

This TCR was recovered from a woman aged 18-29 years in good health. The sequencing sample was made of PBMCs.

In DNA, the CDR3 is TGTGCCAGCAGCTTGACAGGGGGGGCTGGAAACACCATATATTTT. Amino acids: CASSLTGGAGNTIYF. This chain uses TRBV7-2 with TRBJ1-3; 9 bases agree with TRBD1. Germline CDR1 and CDR2: SGHTA and FQGNSA. V was clipped by 3 bases and J by 2 bases; unmatched bases: 2. The CDR3 is 15 amino acids.